What follows are 10 T cell receptor beta chains derived from one specimen sequenced in a study of T cell responses to AZD1222 COVID-19 vaccine. TCRdb keeps only in-frame clones here, not all; method: immunoSEQ multiplex PCR. The sample has about 110,000 clones; roughly 87% are singletons. Sequenced material: peripheral blood, taken 28 days after the second AZD1222 dose. These receptors all come from an adult who received the AZD1222 COVID-19 vaccine.

The gene calls are TRBV10-3 and TRBJ1-1; TRBD1 aligns across 8 bases. The CDR3 is 15 residues long. With V trimmed by 6 bases and J by 1 base, 7 bases remained unmatched. Per germline, CDR1 ENHRY and CDR2 SYGVKD. The CDR3 reads CAIRTDRARNTEAFF. The CDR3 nucleotides are TGTGCCATCAGAACGGACAGGGCCAGGAACACTGAAGCTTTCTTT.

This chain joins TRBV28 and TRBJ2-3; 7 positions agree with TRBD1. The V gene end was trimmed by 7 bases and the J gene end by 2 bases; junction bases not matched to a gene: 6. Germline V gives CDR1 MDHEN, CDR2 SYDVKM. This CDR3 comprises 14 residues. The CDR3 spells CASIGTVTTDTQYF. CDR3 DNA: TGTGCCAGCATAGGGACAGTAACCACAGATACGCAGTATTTT.

This rearrangement joins TRBV28 to TRBJ1-2, with TRBD1 as a possible D gene (5 bases). The V end was cut by 6 bases, the J end by 6 bases, with 14 bases between. Germline-derived CDR1 and CDR2 are MDHEN and SYDVKM. This CDR3 spans 13 amino acids. DNA of the CDR3: TGTGCCAGCAGGAAATCCGGGGGTGATGGCTACACCTTC. This encodes CASRKSGGDGYTF.

The chain is built from TRBV5-4 and TRBJ1-2; 8 bases agree with TRBD1. The CDR3 has 13 residues. Looked up from germline, CDR1 is SGHNT and CDR2 is YYREEE (reference sequence). Trimming removed 4 bases from V and 6 bases from J; junction bases left unmatched: 5. CDR3 sequence reads: CASSLDRADGYTF. CDR3 DNA sequence: TGTGCCAGCAGCCTGGACAGGGCTGATGGCTACACCTTC. The entire variable domain, with the rest obtained from reference TRBV5-4 and TRBJ1-2, is as follows: ETGVTQSPTHLIKTRGQQVTLRCSSQSGHNTVSWYQQALGQGPQFIFQYYREEENGRGNFPPRFSGLQFPNYSSELNVNALELDDSALYLCASSLDRADGYTFGSGTRLTVV.

This clone has a single count. The chain joins TRBV14 to TRBJ1-2, with D tentatively TRBD1 (5 bases). V gave up 3 bases and J gave up 3 bases, with 11 bases separating them. The CDR3 totals 14 residues. Germline loops: CDR1 SGHDN, CDR2 FVKESK. The CDR3: CASSQASGYYGYTF. The CDR3 DNA reads as TGTGCCAGCAGCCAGGCTTCAGGGTACTATGGCTACACCTTC.

CDR3 DNA: TGTGCCAGTAGTCTAGGGGGAAAGGGGGGTCAGCCCCAGCATTTT. Translated, it gives CASSLGGKGGQPQHF. V gene TRBV19 combines with J gene TRBJ1-5, with D tentatively TRBD1 (6 bases). CDR3 length equals 15 residues. The germline V and J ends were trimmed by 5 bases and 6 bases, with 17 bases remaining between them. Germline CDR1 and CDR2: LNHDA and SQIVND (reference sequence).

This rearrangement joins TRBV28 to TRBJ2-5; TRBD1 is a possible D gene (6 bases). Germline lookup yields CDR1 MDHEN and CDR2 SYDVKM. This CDR3 region has 16 residues. The ends were cut back, 5 bases at V and 4 bases at J, with 20 bases in the middle. In nucleotides, the CDR3 is TGTGCCAGCAGTCCCGGGGTTGGCAGGGGCGGAGAGACCCAGTACTTC. Amino acids: CASSPGVGRGGETQYF.

V gene TRBV2 combines with J gene TRBJ2-1; 9 nucleotides match TRBD2. There are 15 residues in the CDR3. Germline lookup yields CDR1 SNHLY and CDR2 FYNNEI. The trim removed 7 bases at V and 1 base at J, leaving 5 bases unmatched. CDR3 sequence reads: CASKPSGGSYNEQFF. The CDR3, as DNA: TGTGCCAGCAAGCCCAGCGGGGGGTCCTACAATGAGCAGTTCTTC.

This sequence joins TRBV6-5 and TRBJ2-3, with D possibly being TRBD1 (6 bases). CDR3 length equals 16 residues. With 0 bases removed from V and 0 bases from J, the gap between germline ends came to 10 bases. The germline V gene has CDR1 MNHEY and CDR2 SVGAGI. This chain's CDR3 is CASSYSNRVSTDTQYF. The CDR3 nucleotides are TGTGCCAGCAGTTACTCGAACAGGGTTAGCACAGATACGCAGTATTTT.

This clone is a singleton in its sample. V usage is TRBV5-1 and J usage is TRBJ1-2; D not certain. Per germline, CDR1 SGHRS and CDR2 YFSETQ. V dropped 7 bases and J dropped 4 bases, with 23 bases sitting between them. The CDR3 is 16 residues long. The CDR3 coding sequence is TGCGCCAGCGACCTCGGGGTAGGGAGTAGAGGCTATGGCTACACCTTC. This codes for CASDLGVGSRGYGYTF.